This T cell receptor beta chain emerged from a study of blood T cell repertoires in COVID-19. Study at large: There were acute and convalescent COVID-19 samples, and they came from the United States, Italy and Spain. In each case, the material was cDNA or gDNA derived from T cells, B-cell-depleted T cells, or PBMCs.

Source study methods: The authors estimated nucleated cell counts from reference gene primer amplification. Data came from immunoSEQ multiplex PCR; TCRdb stores just in-frame clones and leaves some out. V and J calls and clone size are given by that table; D and trimming were obtained from the DNA. Here the sample spans 62,000 or so clones, approximately 83% being singletons. Trimming took off 5 bases at V and 0 bases at J, with 17 bases between the two ends. The CDR3 is 17 amino acids. The V gene's germline CDR1 is MDHEN and CDR2 SYDVKM. This chain uses TRBV28 with TRBJ1-3; the D gene is possibly TRBD1 (5 bases). Sequenced sample: peripheral blood. The receptor's source is a woman in her sixties or seventies with acute or convalescent COVID-19. In DNA form, the CDR3 reads TGTGCCAGCAGTCCGCACTCTCTTAGGGGCTCTGGAAACACCATATATTTT. It codes for CASSPHSLRGSGNTIYF. The variable domain in full, with the rest retrieved from reference TRBV28 and TRBJ1-3, is DVKVTQSSRYLVKRTGEKVFLECVQDMDHENMFWYRQDPGLGLRLIYFSYDVKMKEKGDIPEGYSVSREKKERFSLILESASTNQTSMYLCASSPHSLRGSGNTIYFGEGSWLTVV.